A single TCR beta chain is shown here with its context. Profiled with immunoSEQ multiplex PCR; TCRdb holds only in-frame clones, not every one. The repertoire holds some 190,000 clones, with around 80% as singletons. This specimen belongs to a study of blood T cell repertoires in COVID-19. The CDR3 spans 13 residues. Sequencing was performed on peripheral blood. The V and J genes are TRBV21-1 and TRBJ2-5; the tabulated D call, TRBD1, remains unverified against the DNA. TRBV21-1 corresponds to a pseudogene. This clonotype originated in a man aged 55 to 70 with acute or convalescent COVID-19. CDR3 in DNA: TGTGCCAGCAGAAGAGACAGGGAAGAGACCCAGTACTTC. It is translated as CASRRDREETQYF.